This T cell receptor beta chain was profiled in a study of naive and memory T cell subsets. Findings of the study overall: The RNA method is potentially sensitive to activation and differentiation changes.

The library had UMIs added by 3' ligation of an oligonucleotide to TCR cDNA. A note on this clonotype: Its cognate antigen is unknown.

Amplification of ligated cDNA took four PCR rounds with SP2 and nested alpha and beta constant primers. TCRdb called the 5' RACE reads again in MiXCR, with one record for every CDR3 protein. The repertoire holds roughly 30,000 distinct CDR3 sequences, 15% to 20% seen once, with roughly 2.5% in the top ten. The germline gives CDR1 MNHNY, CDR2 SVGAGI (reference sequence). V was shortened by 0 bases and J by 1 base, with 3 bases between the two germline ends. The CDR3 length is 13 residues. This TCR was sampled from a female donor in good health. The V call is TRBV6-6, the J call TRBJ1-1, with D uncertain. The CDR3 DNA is TGTGCCAGCAGTTACTCCCAGAACACTGAAGCTTTCTTT. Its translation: CASSYSQNTEAFF.